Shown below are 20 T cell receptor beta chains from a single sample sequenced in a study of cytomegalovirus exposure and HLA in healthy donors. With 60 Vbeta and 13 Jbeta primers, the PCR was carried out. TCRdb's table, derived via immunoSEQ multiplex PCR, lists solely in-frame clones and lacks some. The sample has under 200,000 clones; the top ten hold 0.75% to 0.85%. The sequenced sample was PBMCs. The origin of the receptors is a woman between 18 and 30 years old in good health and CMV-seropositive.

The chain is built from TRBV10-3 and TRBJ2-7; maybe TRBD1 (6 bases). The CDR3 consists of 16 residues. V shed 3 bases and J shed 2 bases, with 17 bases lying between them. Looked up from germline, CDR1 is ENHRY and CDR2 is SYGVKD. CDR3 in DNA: TGTGCCATCAGTGACGCAGGGGTAGGGACCCCCTACGAGCAGTACTTC. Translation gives CAISDAGVGTPYEQYF.

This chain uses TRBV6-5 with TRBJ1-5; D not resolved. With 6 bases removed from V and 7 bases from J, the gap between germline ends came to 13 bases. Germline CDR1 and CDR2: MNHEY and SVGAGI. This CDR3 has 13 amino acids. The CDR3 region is CASSYQPRQPQHF. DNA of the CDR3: TGTGCCAGCAGCTACCAGCCGAGGCAGCCCCAGCATTTT.

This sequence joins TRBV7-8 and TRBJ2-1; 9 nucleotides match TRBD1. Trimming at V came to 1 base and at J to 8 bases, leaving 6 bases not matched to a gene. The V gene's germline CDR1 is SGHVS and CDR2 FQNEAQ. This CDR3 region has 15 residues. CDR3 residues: CASSLGPTGGYEQFF. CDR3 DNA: TGTGCCAGCAGCTTAGGCCCAACAGGGGGCTATGAGCAGTTCTTC.

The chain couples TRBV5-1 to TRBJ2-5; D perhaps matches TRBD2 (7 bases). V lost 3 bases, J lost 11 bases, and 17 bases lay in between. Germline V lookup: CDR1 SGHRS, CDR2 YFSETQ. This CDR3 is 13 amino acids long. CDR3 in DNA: TGCGCCAGCAGCTGGGAGTCGGGGGGCCCTCAGTACTTC. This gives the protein CASSWESGGPQYF.

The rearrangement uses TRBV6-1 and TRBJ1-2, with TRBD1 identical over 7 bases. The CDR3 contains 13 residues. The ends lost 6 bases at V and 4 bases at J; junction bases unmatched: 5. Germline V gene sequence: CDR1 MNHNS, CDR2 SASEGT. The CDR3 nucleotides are TGTGCCAGCAGGACAGGACAGGCCTATGGCTACACCTTC. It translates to CASRTGQAYGYTF.

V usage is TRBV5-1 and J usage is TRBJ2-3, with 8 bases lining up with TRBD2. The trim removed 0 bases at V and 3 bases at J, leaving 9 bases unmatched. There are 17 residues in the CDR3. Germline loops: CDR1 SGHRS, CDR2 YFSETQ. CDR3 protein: CASSLAVGSGVTDTQYF. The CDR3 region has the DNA TGCGCCAGCAGCTTGGCCGTAGGTAGCGGGGTGACAGATACGCAGTATTTT.

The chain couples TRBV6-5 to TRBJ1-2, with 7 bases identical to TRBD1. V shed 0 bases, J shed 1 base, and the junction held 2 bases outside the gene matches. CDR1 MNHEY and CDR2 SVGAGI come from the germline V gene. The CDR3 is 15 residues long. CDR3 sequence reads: CASSYSAGGNYGYTF. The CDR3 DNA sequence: TGTGCCAGCAGTTACTCCGCAGGGGGTAACTATGGCTACACCTTC.

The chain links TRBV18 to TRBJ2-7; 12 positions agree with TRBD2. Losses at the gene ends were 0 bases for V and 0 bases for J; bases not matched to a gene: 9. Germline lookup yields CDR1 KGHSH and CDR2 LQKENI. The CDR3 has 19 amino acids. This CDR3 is CASSPPLTSGSGLSYEQYF. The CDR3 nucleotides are TGTGCCAGCTCACCACCTTTGACTAGCGGGAGTGGGCTCTCCTACGAGCAGTACTTC.

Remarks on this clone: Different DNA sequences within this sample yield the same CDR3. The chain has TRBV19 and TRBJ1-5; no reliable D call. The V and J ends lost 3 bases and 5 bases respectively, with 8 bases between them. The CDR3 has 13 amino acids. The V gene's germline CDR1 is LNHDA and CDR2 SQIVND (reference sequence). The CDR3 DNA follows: TGTGCCAGTAGTATCGGCAGCGATCAGCCCCAGCATTTT. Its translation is CASSIGSDQPQHF.

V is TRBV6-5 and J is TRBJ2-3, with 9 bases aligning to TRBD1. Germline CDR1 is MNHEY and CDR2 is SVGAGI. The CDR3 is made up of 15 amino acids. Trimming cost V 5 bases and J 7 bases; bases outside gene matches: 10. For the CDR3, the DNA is TGTGCCAGCAGTCACCGGGACAGGGTAAAACATACGCAGTATTTT. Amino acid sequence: CASSHRDRVKHTQYF.

The CDR3 spells CASSTGQNNEQFF. DNA for the CDR3: TGCGCCAGCAGCACGGGACAAAACAATGAGCAGTTCTTC. The chain carries TRBV5-1 and TRBJ2-1, with D perhaps matching TRBD1 (6 bases). The CDR3 has 13 residues. Germline V lookup: CDR1 SGHRS, CDR2 YFSETQ. Trimming cost V 4 bases and J 5 bases, with 10 bases left between them.

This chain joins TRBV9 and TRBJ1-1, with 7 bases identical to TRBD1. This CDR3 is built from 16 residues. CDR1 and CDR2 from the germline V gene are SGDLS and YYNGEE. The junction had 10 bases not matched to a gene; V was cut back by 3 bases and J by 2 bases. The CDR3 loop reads CASSASPWDRNTEAFF. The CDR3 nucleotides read TGTGCCAGCAGCGCCTCCCCGTGGGACAGAAACACTGAAGCTTTCTTT.

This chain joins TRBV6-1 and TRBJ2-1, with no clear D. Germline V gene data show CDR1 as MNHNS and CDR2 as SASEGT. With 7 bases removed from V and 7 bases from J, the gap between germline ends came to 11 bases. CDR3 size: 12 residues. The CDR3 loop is CASNVEANEQFF. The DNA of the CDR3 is TGTGCCAGCAACGTCGAAGCAAATGAGCAGTTCTTC.

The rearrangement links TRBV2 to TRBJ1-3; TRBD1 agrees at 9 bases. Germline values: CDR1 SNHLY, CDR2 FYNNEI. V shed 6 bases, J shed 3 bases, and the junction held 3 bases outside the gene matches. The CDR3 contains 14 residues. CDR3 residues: CASRPTGGGNTIYF. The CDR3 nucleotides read TGTGCCAGCAGACCGACAGGGGGTGGAAACACCATATATTTT.

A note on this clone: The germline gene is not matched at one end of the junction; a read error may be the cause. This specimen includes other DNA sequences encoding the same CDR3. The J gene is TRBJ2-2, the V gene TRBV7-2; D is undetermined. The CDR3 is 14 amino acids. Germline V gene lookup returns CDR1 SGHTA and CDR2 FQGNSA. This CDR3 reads CASSPEIGTGELFF. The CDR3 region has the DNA TGCGCCAGCAGCCCCGAGATCGGGACCGGGGAGCTGTTTTTT.

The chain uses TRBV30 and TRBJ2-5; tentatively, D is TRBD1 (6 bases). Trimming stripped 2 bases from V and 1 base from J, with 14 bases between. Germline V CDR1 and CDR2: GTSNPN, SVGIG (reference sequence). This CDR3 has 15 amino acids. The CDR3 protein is CAWSLGQGPQETQYF. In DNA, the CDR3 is TGTGCCTGGAGTCTGGGCCAGGGGCCCCAAGAGACCCAGTACTTC.

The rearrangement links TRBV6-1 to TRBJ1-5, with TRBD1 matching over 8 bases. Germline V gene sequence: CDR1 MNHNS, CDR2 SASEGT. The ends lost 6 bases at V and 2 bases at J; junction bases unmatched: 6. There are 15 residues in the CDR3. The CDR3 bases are TGTGCCAGCAGGGTTACAGGGGGAGGCAATCAGCCCCAGCATTTT. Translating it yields CASRVTGGGNQPQHF.

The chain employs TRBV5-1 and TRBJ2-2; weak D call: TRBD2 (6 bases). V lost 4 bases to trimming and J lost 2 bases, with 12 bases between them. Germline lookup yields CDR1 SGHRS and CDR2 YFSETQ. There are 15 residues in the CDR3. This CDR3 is CASSPRSGNTGELFF. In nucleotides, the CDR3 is TGCGCCAGCAGCCCACGTAGCGGTAACACCGGGGAGCTGTTTTTT.

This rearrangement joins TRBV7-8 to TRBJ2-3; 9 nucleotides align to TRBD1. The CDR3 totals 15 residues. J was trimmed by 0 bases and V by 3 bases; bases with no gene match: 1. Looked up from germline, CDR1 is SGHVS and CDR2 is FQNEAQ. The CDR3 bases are TGTGCCAGCAGCTTGGACAGGGGTAGCACAGATACGCAGTATTTT. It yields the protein CASSLDRGSTDTQYF.

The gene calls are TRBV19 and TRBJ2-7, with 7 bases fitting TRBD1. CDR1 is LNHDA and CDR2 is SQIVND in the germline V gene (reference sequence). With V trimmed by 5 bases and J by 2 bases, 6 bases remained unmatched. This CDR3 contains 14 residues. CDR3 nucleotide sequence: TGTGCCAGTAGTCCTACAGGGGTACCCTACGAGCAGTACTTC. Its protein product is CASSPTGVPYEQYF.